Listed below are T cell receptor beta chains from one sample, sequenced in a study of molecular identifiers for immune sequencing clone quantification. TCRdb reprocessed the PCR reads with MiXCR, giving one entry per CDR3 protein. There are 400,000 to 600,000 distinct CDR3 sequences in the sample; about a fifth occur only once, and around 0.86% lies in the top ten. Sequencing input: naive CD8+ T cells from blood, with Jurkat cell RNA spiked in. Receptors were obtained from a human donor in good health. Some libraries in this study had Jurkat cell RNA spiked in. Both conserved end residues are part of each CDR3. Fields, in order: D gene, V gene, J gene, clone size, CDR3 protein, CDR3 DNA. A D gene is named only where the DNA matches it firmly. For some rows the clone size is stated as once, few or many, or as a class when expanded; others skip it.

>TRBD1|TRBV5-3|TRBJ1-4|few
CASSFGQGLEKLFF
TGTGCCAGCAGCTTTGGACAGGGTCTGGAAAAACTGTTTTTT
>TRBD2|TRBV7-3|TRBJ2-7|-
CASSGGTSGRPGYEQYF
TGTGCCAGCAGCGGCGGGACTAGCGGGAGGCCGGGATACGAGCAGTACTTC
>TRBD1|TRBV7-2|TRBJ1-5|many
CASSFDDRVGNQPQHF
TGTGCCAGCAGCTTCGATGACAGGGTTGGCAATCAGCCCCAGCATTTT
>-|TRBV25-1|TRBJ2-2|many
CASSEAGSHTGELFF
TGTGCCAGCAGTGAGGCAGGGAGCCACACCGGGGAGCTGTTTTTT
>TRBD1|TRBV20-1|TRBJ2-7|few
CSARDGTGGQYEQYF
TGCAGTGCTAGAGACGGGACAGGGGGCCAGTACGAGCAGTACTTC
>-|TRBV20-1|TRBJ1-5|few
CSARDLSRGSNQPQHF
TGCAGTGCTAGAGATCTATCCAGGGGAAGCAATCAGCCCCAGCATTTT
>-|TRBV7-9|TRBJ2-1|many
CASREDYNEQFF
TGTGCCAGCAGGGAGGACTACAATGAGCAGTTCTTC
>-|TRBV19|TRBJ1-4|once
CASSIDRGEKLFF
TGTGCCAGTAGTATCGACAGAGGGGAAAAACTGTTTTTT
>TRBD2|TRBV10-3|TRBJ2-3|many
CAISAWGGITDTQYF
TGTGCCATCAGTGCTTGGGGGGGAATCACAGATACGCAGTATTTT
>TRBD1|TRBV7-8|TRBJ2-1|-
CASSPLDRGLFNEQFF
TGTGCCAGCAGCCCCCTGGACAGGGGGCTCTTCAATGAGCAGTTCTTC
>TRBD1|TRBV12-3/TRBV12-4|TRBJ1-2|few
CASSYRGPGYGYTF
TGTGCCAGCAGTTACAGGGGGCCTGGCTATGGCTACACCTTC
>-|TRBV4-1|TRBJ2-2|few
CASSQEGAGTGELFF
TGCGCCAGCAGCCAAGAGGGCGCCGGTACCGGGGAGCTGTTTTTT
>-|TRBV15|TRBJ1-5|many
CATSRDLGMNQPQHF
TGTGCCACCAGCAGAGATCTCGGCATGAATCAGCCCCAGCATTTT
>-|TRBV27|TRBJ1-1|-
CASWAGTSNTEAFF
TGTGCCAGTTGGGCGGGTACTTCGAACACTGAAGCTTTCTTT
>-|TRBV29-1|TRBJ1-2|-
CSVEDGGNYGYTF
TGCAGCGTTGAAGATGGCGGCAACTATGGCTACACCTTC
>TRBD1|TRBV5-4|TRBJ1-2|few
CASSLGGQNYGYTF
TGTGCCAGCAGCTTGGGGGGACAGAACTATGGCTACACCTTC
>TRBD2|TRBV20-1|TRBJ2-3|-
CSARETSGGYTDTQYF
TGCAGTGCCCGGGAGACTAGCGGGGGTTACACAGATACGCAGTATTTT
>-|TRBV30|TRBJ2-5|few
CAWNGIVQETQYF
TGTGCCTGGAATGGGATAGTCCAAGAGACCCAGTACTTC
>-|TRBV12-3/TRBV12-4|TRBJ2-5|-
CASSLARGETQYF
TGTGCCAGCAGTTTAGCGCGGGGAGAGACCCAGTACTTC
>TRBD1|TRBV5-1|TRBJ2-2|many
CARPGTGEAGELFF
TGCGCCAGGCCCGGGACAGGGGAGGCCGGGGAGCTGTTTTTT
>-|TRBV4-1|TRBJ2-2|few
CASSPGRLTGELFF
TGCGCCAGCAGCCCGGGGAGGCTTACCGGGGAGCTGTTTTTT
>TRBD1|TRBV7-9|TRBJ2-7|many
CASSYPGQSYEQYF
TGTGCCAGCAGCTATCCGGGACAGAGCTACGAGCAGTACTTC
>-|TRBV6-2/TRBV6-3|TRBJ1-3|-
CASSTPRASSGNTIYF
TGTGCCAGCAGTACACCACGGGCCTCCTCTGGAAACACCATATATTTT
>TRBD2|TRBV4-3|TRBJ2-7|-
CASSHGTSGNYEQYF
TGCGCCAGCAGCCATGGCACTAGCGGGAACTACGAGCAGTACTTC
>TRBD2|TRBV2|TRBJ2-7|-
CASSRLAEFYEQYF
TGTGCCAGCTCACGCCTAGCGGAGTTCTACGAGCAGTACTTC
>-|TRBV6-2/TRBV6-3|TRBJ1-1|-
CASNYSVNTEAFF
TGTGCCAGCAATTACTCGGTGAACACTGAAGCTTTCTTT
>-|TRBV7-9|TRBJ2-1|-
CASSSWTENYNEQFF
TGTGCCAGCAGCTCCTGGACAGAAAACTACAATGAGCAGTTCTTC
>-|TRBV6-2/TRBV6-3|TRBJ2-3|-
CASSYSHIADTQYF
TGTGCCAGCAGTTACTCGCATATCGCAGATACGCAGTATTTT
>TRBD2|TRBV7-6|TRBJ2-5|-
CASSLGAGVRQETQYF
TGTGCCAGCAGCTTAGGAGCGGGAGTAAGACAAGAGACCCAGTACTTC
>-|TRBV27|TRBJ1-4|-
CASGTQATNEKLFF
TGTGCCAGCGGGACACAGGCAACTAATGAAAAACTGTTTTTT
>-|TRBV6-1|TRBJ1-3|-
CASSEIPGETGNTIYF
TGTGCCAGCAGTGAAATCCCAGGGGAAACTGGAAACACCATATATTTT
>TRBD2|TRBV2|TRBJ2-7|few
CASRGSSGSSYEQYF
TGTGCCAGCAGGGGGAGCAGCGGGAGCTCCTACGAGCAGTACTTC
>-|TRBV6-5|TRBJ1-1|-
CASSYAGAATEAFF
TGTGCCAGCAGTTACGCAGGGGCAGCCACTGAAGCTTTCTTT
>-|TRBV7-9|TRBJ2-7|many
CASSLGGSGEQYF
TGTGCCAGCAGCTTAGGGGGTTCCGGTGAGCAGTACTTC
>TRBD1|TRBV7-9|TRBJ2-7|-
CASSLTRGRGLYEQYF
TGTGCCAGCAGCTTGACGAGGGGCAGGGGGCTATACGAGCAGTACTTC
>-|TRBV29-1|TRBJ1-1|many
CSVESWAEGLANTEAFF
TGCAGCGTTGAAAGTTGGGCGGAAGGGTTGGCGAACACTGAAGCTTTCTTT
>TRBD2|TRBV7-6|TRBJ2-3|many
CASSSGLAGTSTDTQYF
TGTGCCAGCAGCTCCGGACTAGCGGGAACCAGCACAGATACGCAGTATTTT
>TRBD1|TRBV3-1|TRBJ2-6|few
CASSQVGGQGILSGANVLTF
TGTGCCAGCAGCCAAGTAGGTGGACAGGGCATTCTGTCTGGGGCCAACGTCCTGACTTTC
>TRBD1|TRBV7-9|TRBJ1-1|many
CASSSTTGGPTEAFF
TGTGCCAGCAGCTCCACAACAGGGGGCCCCACTGAAGCTTTCTTT
>TRBD1|TRBV20-1|TRBJ1-4|many
CSARETGAATNEKLFF
TGCAGTGCTAGAGAGACAGGGGCGGCTACTAATGAAAAACTGTTTTTT
>-|TRBV7-6|TRBJ1-1|-
CASSLRIGPTEAFF
TGTGCCAGCAGCTTAAGGATTGGGCCCACTGAAGCTTTCTTT
>-|TRBV7-6|TRBJ2-7|few
CASSTSGVGEQYF
TGTGCCAGCAGCACGTCGGGGGTAGGCGAGCAGTACTTC
>TRBD2|TRBV25-1|TRBJ2-3|-
CASTLAGTGTQYF
TGTGCCAGCACTTTAGCGGGCACAGGTACGCAGTATTTT
>TRBD1|TRBV6-6|TRBJ1-2|many
CASSYLAGTGSTLAGYTF
TGTGCCAGCAGTTACTTAGCCGGGACAGGGTCCACTTTAGCTGGCTACACCTTC
>TRBD2|TRBV6-8|TRBJ2-3|-
CASILRDGGTHGTDTQYF
TGTGCCAGCATTCTCCGGGACGGGGGGACTCACGGCACAGATACGCAGTATTTT
>-|TRBV4-1|TRBJ1-5|-
CASSQEVQAGGNQPQHF
TGCGCCAGCAGCCAAGAGGTTCAGGCCGGGGGCAATCAGCCCCAGCATTTT
>TRBD1|TRBV7-6|TRBJ1-4|many
CASSLAVGTGDEKLFF
TGTGCCAGCAGCTTAGCGGTCGGGACAGGGGATGAAAAACTGTTTTTT
>-|TRBV5-5|TRBJ1-1|many
CASSTGLSAEAFF
TGTGCCAGCAGCACTGGCCTGTCGGCCGAAGCTTTCTTT
>-|TRBV6-1|TRBJ2-5|-
CASKGVFQETQYF
TGTGCCAGCAAGGGGGTATTCCAAGAGACCCAGTACTTC
>-|TRBV14|TRBJ1-2|few
CASSPPQGNYGYTF
TGTGCCAGCAGCCCCCCCCAGGGGAACTATGGCTACACCTTC
>-|TRBV4-3|TRBJ1-1|many
CASSPAGGPTMVNTEAFF
TGCGCCAGCAGCCCCGCCGGCGGTCCCACGATGGTGAACACTGAAGCTTTCTTT
>-|TRBV3-1|TRBJ2-7|-
CASSQGTVPSFEQYF
TGTGCCAGCAGCCAAGGGACGGTCCCCTCCTTCGAGCAGTACTTC
>TRBD2|TRBV7-2|TRBJ2-1|-
CASSPLFGLAGTYNEQFF
TGTGCCAGCAGCCCTCTGTTTGGACTAGCGGGAACCTACAATGAGCAGTTCTTC
>-|TRBV6-5|TRBJ2-7|many
CASSYSKGGLYEQYF
TGTGCCAGCAGTTACTCGAAGGGGGGCCTTTACGAGCAGTACTTC
>-|TRBV4-1|TRBJ2-7|many
CASSLAAPYEQYF
TGCGCCAGCAGCCTGGCCGCGCCCTACGAGCAGTACTTC
>-|TRBV6-2/TRBV6-3|TRBJ1-1|few
CASSLGAGSPNTEAFF
TGTGCCAGCAGCTTGGGGGCCGGGTCCCCGAACACTGAAGCTTTCTTT
>-|TRBV4-3|TRBJ1-2|-
CASSQDYGGHGYGYTF
TGCGCCAGCAGCCAAGATTACGGGGGGCATGGCTATGGCTACACCTTC
>TRBD1|TRBV7-9|TRBJ1-1|many
CASSLEGFRGGTEAFF
TGTGCCAGCAGCTTAGAAGGTTTCAGGGGGGGCACTGAAGCTTTCTTT
>TRBD1|TRBV7-6|TRBJ2-1|-
CASSPAPGQGLNEQFF
TGTGCCAGCAGCCCAGCTCCGGGACAGGGCCTCAATGAGCAGTTCTTC